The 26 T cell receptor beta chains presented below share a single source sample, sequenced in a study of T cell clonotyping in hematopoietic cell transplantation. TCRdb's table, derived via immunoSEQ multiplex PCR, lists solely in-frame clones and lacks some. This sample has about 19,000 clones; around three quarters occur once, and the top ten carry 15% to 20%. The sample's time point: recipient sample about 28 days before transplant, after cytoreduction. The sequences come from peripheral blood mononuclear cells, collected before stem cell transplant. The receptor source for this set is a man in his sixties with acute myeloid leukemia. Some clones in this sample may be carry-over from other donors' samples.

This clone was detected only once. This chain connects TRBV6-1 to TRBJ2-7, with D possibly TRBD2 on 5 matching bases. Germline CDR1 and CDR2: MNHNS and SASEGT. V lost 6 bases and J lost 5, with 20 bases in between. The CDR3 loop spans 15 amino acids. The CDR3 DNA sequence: TGTGCCAGCAGGGCCGAGGGAAACCTACCTAACGAGCAGTACTTC. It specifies CASRAEGNLPNEQYF.

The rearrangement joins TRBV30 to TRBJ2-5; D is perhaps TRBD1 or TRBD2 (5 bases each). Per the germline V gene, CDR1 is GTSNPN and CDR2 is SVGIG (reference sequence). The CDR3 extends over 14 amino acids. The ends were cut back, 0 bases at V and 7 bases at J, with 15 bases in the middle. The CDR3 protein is CAWSVWGTILTQYF. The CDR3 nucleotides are TGTGCCTGGAGTGTTTGGGGGACCATCCTGACCCAGTACTTC.

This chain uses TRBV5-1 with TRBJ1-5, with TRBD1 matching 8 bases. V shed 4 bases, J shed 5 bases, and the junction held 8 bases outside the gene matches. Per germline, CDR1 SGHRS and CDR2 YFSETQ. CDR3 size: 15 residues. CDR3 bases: TGCGCCAGCAGCCAGAAACAGGGGGAACATCAGCCCCAGCATTTT. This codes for CASSQKQGEHQPQHF.

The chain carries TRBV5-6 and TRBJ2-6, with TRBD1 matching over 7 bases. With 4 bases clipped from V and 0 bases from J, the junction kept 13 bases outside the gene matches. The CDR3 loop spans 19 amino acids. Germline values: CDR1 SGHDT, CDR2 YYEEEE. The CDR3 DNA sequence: TGTGCCAGCAGCGAAGCAGGGGACAGCTTCAGCTCTGGGGCCAACGTCCTGACTTTC. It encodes CASSEAGDSFSSGANVLTF.

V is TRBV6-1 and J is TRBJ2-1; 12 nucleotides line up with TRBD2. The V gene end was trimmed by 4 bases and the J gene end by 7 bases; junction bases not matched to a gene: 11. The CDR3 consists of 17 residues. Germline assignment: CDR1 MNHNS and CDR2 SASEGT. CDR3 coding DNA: TGTGCCAGCAGTGCCCCGGCTAGCGGGGGGGTGGGGAATGAGCAGTTCTTC. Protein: CASSAPASGGVGNEQFF.

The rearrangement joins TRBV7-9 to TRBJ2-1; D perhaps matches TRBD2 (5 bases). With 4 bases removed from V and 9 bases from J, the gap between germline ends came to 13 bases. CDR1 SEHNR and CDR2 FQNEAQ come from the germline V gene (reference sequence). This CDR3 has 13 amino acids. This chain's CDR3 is CASSSEGLGEQFF. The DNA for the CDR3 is TGTGCCAGCAGCTCCGAGGGTCTGGGTGAGCAGTTCTTC.

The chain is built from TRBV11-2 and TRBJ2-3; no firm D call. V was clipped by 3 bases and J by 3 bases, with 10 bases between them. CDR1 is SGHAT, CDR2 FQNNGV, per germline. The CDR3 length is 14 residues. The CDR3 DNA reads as TGTGCCAGCAGCTTCGGAGCCGCTACAGATACGCAGTATTTT. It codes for CASSFGAATDTQYF. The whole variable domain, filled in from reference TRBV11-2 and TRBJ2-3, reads EAGVAQSPRYKIIEKRQSVAFWCNPISGHATLYWYQQILGQGPKLLIQFQNNGVVDDSQLPKDRFSAERLKGVDSTLKIQPAKLEDSAVYLCASSFGAATDTQYFGPGTRLTVL.

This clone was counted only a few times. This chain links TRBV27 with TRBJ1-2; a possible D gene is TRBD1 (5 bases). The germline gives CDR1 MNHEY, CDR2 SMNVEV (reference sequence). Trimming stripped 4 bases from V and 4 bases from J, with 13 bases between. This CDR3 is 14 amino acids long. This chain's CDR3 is CASSYLQEGYGYTF. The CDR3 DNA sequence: TGTGCCAGCAGTTACCTACAGGAGGGCTATGGCTACACCTTC.

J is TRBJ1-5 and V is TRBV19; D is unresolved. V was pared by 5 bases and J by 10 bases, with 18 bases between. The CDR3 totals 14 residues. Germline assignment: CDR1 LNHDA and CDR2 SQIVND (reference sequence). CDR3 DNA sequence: TGTGCCAGTAGTCCCCGGGAAATCACACAACCCCAGCATTTT. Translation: CASSPREITQPQHF.

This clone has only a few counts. CDR3 loop: CASSLGLGGGISGNTIYF. The CDR3 coding sequence is TGTGCCAGCAGCTTAGGCCTCGGGGGGGGAATCTCTGGAAACACCATATATTTT. The V gene is TRBV13, the J gene TRBJ1-3, with D tentatively TRBD1 (5 bases). CDR1 is PRHDT, CDR2 FYEKMQ, per germline (reference sequence). Trimming cost V 0 bases and J 0 bases, with 15 bases left between them. CDR3 length: 18 amino acids.

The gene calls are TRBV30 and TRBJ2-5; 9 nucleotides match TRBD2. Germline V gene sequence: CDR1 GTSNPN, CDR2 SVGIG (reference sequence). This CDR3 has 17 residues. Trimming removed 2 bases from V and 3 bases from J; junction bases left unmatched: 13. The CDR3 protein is CAWSRQSRLADEETQYF. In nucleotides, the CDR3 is TGTGCCTGGAGTCGCCAGTCGAGACTAGCGGATGAAGAGACCCAGTACTTC.

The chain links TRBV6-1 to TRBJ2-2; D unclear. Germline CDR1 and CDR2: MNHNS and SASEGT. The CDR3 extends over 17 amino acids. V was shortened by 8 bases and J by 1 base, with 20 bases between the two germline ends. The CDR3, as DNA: TGTGCCAGCCTTGAAGACTGGGCGGCAGGGAACACCGGGGAGCTGTTTTTT. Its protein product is CASLEDWAAGNTGELFF.

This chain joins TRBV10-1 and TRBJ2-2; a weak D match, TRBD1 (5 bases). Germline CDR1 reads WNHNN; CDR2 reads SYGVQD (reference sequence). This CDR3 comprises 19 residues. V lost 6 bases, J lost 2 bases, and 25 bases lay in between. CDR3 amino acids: CASRDPVEGAWVNTGELFF. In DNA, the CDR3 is TGCGCCAGCAGGGATCCCGTGGAAGGGGCTTGGGTAAACACCGGGGAGCTGTTTTTT.

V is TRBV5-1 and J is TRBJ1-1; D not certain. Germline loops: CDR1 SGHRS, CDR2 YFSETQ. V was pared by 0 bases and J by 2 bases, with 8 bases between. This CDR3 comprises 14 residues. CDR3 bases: TGCGCCAGCAGCTTGGAGTTGATTAACACTGAAGCTTTCTTT. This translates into CASSLELINTEAFF. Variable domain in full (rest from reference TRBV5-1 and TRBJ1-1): KAGVTQTPRYLIKTRGQQVTLSCSPISGHRSVSWYQQTPGQGLQFLFEYFSETQRNKGNFPGRFSGRQFSNSRSEMNVSTLELGDSALYLCASSLELINTEAFFGQGTRLTVV.

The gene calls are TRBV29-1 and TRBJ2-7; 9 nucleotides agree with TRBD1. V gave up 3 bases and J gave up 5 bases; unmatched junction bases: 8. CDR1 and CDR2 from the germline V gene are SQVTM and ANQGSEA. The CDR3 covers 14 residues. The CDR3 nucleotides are TGCAGCGTTGATTGGGGGACAGGGAAAGACGAGCAGTACTTC. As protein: CSVDWGTGKDEQYF.

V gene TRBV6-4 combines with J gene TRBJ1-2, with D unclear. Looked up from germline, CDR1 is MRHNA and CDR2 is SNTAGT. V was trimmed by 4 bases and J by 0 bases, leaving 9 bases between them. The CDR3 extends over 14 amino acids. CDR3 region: CASSAEAANYGYTF. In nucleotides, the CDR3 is TGTGCCAGCAGTGCCGAGGCGGCTAACTATGGCTACACCTTC.

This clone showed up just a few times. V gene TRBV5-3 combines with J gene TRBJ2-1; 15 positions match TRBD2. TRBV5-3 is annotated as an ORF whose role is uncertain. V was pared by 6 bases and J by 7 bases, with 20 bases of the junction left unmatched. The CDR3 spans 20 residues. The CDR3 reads CARTRRSLGLAGGRGNEQFF. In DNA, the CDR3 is TGTGCCAGAACGCGGCGGAGCTTGGGACTAGCGGGGGGCCGGGGGAATGAGCAGTTCTTC.

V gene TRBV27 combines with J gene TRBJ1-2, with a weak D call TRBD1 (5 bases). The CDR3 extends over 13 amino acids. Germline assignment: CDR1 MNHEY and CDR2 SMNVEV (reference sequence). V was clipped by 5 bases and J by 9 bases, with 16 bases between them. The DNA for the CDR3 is TGTGCCAGCAGTACGGGGCCGACCTCGAGCTACACCTTC. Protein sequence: CASSTGPTSSYTF.

In DNA form, the CDR3 reads TGCAGCGTTGAAGTCGGGGGGAGCAATCAGCCCCAGCATTTT. Translated: CSVEVGGSNQPQHF. The chain uses TRBV29-1 and TRBJ1-5; possible D gene TRBD1, 5 bases. Germline V gene lookup returns CDR1 SQVTM and CDR2 ANQGSEA. V shed 1 base and J shed 1 base, with 8 bases lying between them. This CDR3 has 14 amino acids.

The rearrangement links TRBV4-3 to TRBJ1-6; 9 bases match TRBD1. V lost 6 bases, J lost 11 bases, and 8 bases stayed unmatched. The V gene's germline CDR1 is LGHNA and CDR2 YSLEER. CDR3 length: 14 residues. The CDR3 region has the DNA TGCGCCAGCAGTCGGGACAGGGAGAATGCACCCCTCCACTTT. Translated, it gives CASSRDRENAPLHF.

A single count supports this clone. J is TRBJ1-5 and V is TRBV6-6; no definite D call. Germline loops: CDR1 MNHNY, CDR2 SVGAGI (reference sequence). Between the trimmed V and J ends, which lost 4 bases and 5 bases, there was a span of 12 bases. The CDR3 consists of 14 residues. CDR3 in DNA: TGTGCCAGCAGTTTCGGACGGACCGATCAGCCCCAGCATTTT. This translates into CASSFGRTDQPQHF.

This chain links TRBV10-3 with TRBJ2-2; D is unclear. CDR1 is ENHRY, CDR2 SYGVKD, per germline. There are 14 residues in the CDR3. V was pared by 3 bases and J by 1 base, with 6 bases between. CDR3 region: CAISDLGNTGELFF. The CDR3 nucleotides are TGTGCCATCAGTGATTTAGGGAACACCGGGGAGCTGTTTTTT.

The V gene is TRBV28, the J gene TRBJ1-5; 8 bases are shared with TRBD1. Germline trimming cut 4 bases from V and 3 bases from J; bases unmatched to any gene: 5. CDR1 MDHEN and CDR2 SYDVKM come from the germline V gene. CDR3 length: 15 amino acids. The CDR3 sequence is CASSWDRRDNQPQHF. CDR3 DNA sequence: TGTGCCAGCAGTTGGGACAGGAGGGACAATCAGCCCCAGCATTTT.

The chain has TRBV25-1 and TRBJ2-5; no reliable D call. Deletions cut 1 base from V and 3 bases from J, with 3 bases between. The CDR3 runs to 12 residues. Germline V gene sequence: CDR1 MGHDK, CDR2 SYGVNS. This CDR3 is CASSEWEETQYF. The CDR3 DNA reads TGTGCCAGCAGTGAATGGGAAGAGACCCAGTACTTC.

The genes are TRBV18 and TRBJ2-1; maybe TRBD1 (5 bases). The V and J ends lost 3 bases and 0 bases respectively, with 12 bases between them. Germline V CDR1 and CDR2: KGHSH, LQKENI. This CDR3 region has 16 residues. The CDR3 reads CASSPPDRSSYNEQFF. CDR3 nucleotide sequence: TGTGCCAGCTCACCGCCCGACAGATCCTCCTACAATGAGCAGTTCTTC.

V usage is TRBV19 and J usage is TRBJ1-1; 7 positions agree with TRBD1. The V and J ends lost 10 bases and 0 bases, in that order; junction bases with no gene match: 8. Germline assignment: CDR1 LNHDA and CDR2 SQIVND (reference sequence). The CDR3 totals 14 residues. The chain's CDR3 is CATQTGSVNTEAFF. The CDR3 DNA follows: TGTGCCACCCAGACAGGGTCGGTGAACACTGAAGCTTTCTTT. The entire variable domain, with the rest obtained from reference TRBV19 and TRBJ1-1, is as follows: DGGITQSPKYLFRKEGQNVTLSCEQNLNHDAMYWYRQDPGQGLRLIYYSQIVNDFQKGDIAEGYSVSREKKESFPLTVTSAQKNPTAFYLCATQTGSVNTEAFFGQGTRLTVV.